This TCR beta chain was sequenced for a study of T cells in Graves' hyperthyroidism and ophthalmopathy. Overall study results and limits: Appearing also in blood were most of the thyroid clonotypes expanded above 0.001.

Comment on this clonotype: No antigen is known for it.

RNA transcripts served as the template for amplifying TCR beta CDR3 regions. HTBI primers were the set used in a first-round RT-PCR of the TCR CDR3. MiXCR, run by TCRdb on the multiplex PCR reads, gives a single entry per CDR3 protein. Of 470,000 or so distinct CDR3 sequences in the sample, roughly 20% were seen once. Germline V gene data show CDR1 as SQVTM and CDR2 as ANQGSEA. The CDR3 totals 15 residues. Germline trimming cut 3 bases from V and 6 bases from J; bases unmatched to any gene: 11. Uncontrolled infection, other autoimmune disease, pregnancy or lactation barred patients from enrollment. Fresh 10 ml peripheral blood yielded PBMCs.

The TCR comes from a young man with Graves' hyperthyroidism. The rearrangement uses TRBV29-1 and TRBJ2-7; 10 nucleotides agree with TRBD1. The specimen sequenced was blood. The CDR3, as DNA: TGCAGCGTTGAGCCCGGGACAGGGGACGGTCGCGAGCAGTACTTC. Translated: CSVEPGTGDGREQYF.